A selection of T cell receptor beta chains follows, all from one sample in a study of blood T cell repertoires in COVID-19. Profiling relied on immunoSEQ multiplex PCR, and the TCRdb table lists in-frame clones only, not all of them. The sample has 150,000 to 200,000 clones, about nine tenths seen once. Sequencing was done on a sample of PBMCs or T cells enriched from blood (not recorded which). The origin of the receptors is a woman aged 18-29 years who had recovered from COVID-19. The CDR3 runs from the conserved cysteine through the conserved F or W. The D gene is left open where the match is weak. Expanded clones are given a class, and other clones once, few, many or no size at all.

. TRBJ2-3 TRBV5-4 . TGTGCCAGCAAAGCGAGACCGCCTAGCACAGATACGCAGTATTTT CASKARPPSTDTQYF
. TRBJ1-5 TRBV5-5 . TGTGCCAGCAGCTCACCGGGGGTATCATGGGGCAATCAGCCCCAGCATTTT CASSSPGVSWGNQPQHF
once TRBJ2-3 TRBV28 TRBD2 TGTGCCAGCAGTTCTCCGGGACTAGCGGGAGGCCCCATTGGGAATACGCAGTATTTT CASSSPGLAGGPIGNTQYF
many TRBJ2-7 TRBV29-1 . TGCAGCGCCTATGAGGAGGGAGCAGCATACGAGCAGTACTTC CSAYEEGAAYEQYF
. TRBJ1-4 TRBV5-1 TRBD1 TGCGCCAGCAGCTTGGAGGGGCAGGGGGTTGAAAAACTGTTTTTT CASSLEGQGVEKLFF
. TRBJ2-7 TRBV6-5 TRBD1 TGTGCCAGCAGTAATCCGGGACAGGGATACGAGCAGTACTTC CASSNPGQGYEQYF
. TRBJ1-3 TRBV28 . TGTGCCAGCGAGAAGACTTCTACTGGAAACACCATATATTTT CASEKTSTGNTIYF
. TRBJ2-1 TRBV5-1 . TGCGCCAGCAGCCTGGCCAGGGAGGCGAATGAGCAGTTCTTC CASSLAREANEQFF
. TRBJ1-2 TRBV7-2 TRBD1 TGTGCCAGCAGCCCAGGACAGGGGCGGTATGGCTACACCTTC CASSPGQGRYGYTF
. TRBJ2-5 TRBV6-5 TRBD2 TGTGCCACCCGGTATCTAGCGGGGATCCAAGAGACCCAGTACTTC CATRYLAGIQETQYF
. TRBJ2-2 TRBV9 TRBD1 TGTGCCAGCACCGGACAGGTGAACACCGGGGAGCTGTTTTTT CASTGQVNTGELFF
. TRBJ1-2 TRBV28 . TGTGCCAGCAGTTTATATGCAGGCAACTATGGCTACACCTTC CASSLYAGNYGYTF
. TRBJ1-2 TRBV28 . TGTGCCAGCAGCTCTATCGGGACAAACTATGGCTACACCTTC CASSSIGTNYGYTF
. TRBJ1-6 TRBV30 . TGTGCCTGGAGTGGGTTGGGGGGGGGAAAGAGATCCTATAATTCACCCCTCCACTTT CAWSGLGGGKRSYNSPLHF
. TRBJ2-7 TRBV3-1/TRBV3-2 TRBD1 TGTGCCAGCAGCGTATCCGGGACAGGGGAATACGAGCAGTACTTC CASSVSGTGEYEQYF
once TRBJ1-6 TRBV7-2 TRBD1 TGTGCCAGCAGGGGGACAGGGGTTCGTCGCGATAATTCACCCCTCCACTTT CASRGTGVRRDNSPLHF
few TRBJ1-1 TRBV19 . TGTGCCAGTAGTGTCAGGGTGAACACTGAAGCTTTCTTT CASSVRVNTEAFF
. TRBJ2-3 TRBV3-1/TRBV3-2 . TGTGCCAGCAGCCAAGACCGGAGGCCTGATACGCAGTATTTT CASSQDRRPDTQYF
. TRBJ2-3 TRBV5-1 TRBD2 TGCGCCAGCAGCTTGGGACTAGCGCGAGATACGCAGTATTTT CASSLGLARDTQYF
. TRBJ2-1 TRBV28 TRBD2 TGTGCCAGCAGTTTGACCTCGGGAGGCCCTAATAATGAGCAGTTCTTC CASSLTSGGPNNEQFF
. TRBJ2-5 TRBV2 TRBD1 TGTGCCAGCAGAACAGGGGAGAGAGAGACCCAGTACTTC CASRTGERETQYF
. TRBJ1-1 TRBV10-3 TRBD1 TGTGCCATCAGTGTCGACAGGGTTAATACTGAAGCTTTCTTT CAISVDRVNTEAFF
. TRBJ2-3 TRBV10-1 . TGCGCCAGCAGTGAGGCCCGGTCAGATACGCAGTATTTT CASSEARSDTQYF
. TRBJ1-5 TRBV28 . TGTGCCAGCAGTTTCCCCAGGGCGGGCAATCAGCCCCAGCATTTT CASSFPRAGNQPQHF
. TRBJ1-1 TRBV28 . TGTGCCAGCAGTTTACCCAATCTCCATGACAGCGCTTGTGAAGCTTTCTTT CASSLPNLHDSACEAFF
. TRBJ1-1 TRBV6-5 . TGTGCCAGCAGGGTGGCACAGTTGAACACTGAAGCTTTCTTT CASRVAQLNTEAFF
. TRBJ1-1 TRBV7-9 TRBD1 TGTGCCAGCAGCTTAGTACGGACAGGGGTCGCTGAAGCTTTCTTT CASSLVRTGVAEAFF
. TRBJ1-2 TRBV19 . TGTGCCAGTAGTTTCCTTGACTATGGCTACACCTTC CASSFLDYGYTF
. TRBJ2-5 TRBV13 TRBD2 TGTGCCAGCAGCCCTCCAACTAGCGGCCAAGAGACCCAGTACTTC CASSPPTSGQETQYF
. TRBJ1-2 TRBV7-9 TRBD1 TGTGCCAGCAGCCGGGACAGGAACTATGGCTACACCTTC CASSRDRNYGYTF
. TRBJ2-3 TRBV7-2 TRBD2 TGTGCCAGCAGCTTATTAGCGGGAAGCACAGATACGCAGTATTTT CASSLLAGSTDTQYF
once TRBJ1-4 TRBV19 . TGTGCCAGTAGTATTGGAGTCGAGGAAAAACTGTTTTTT CASSIGVEEKLFF
. TRBJ2-5 TRBV27 TRBD1 TGTGCCAGCAGTCCCCACGGGACAGGGGGCGATGAGACCCAGTACTTC CASSPHGTGGDETQYF
once TRBJ2-7 TRBV7-9 . TGTGCCAGCAGCTTAGGTCTAGGCCCGAAGGGAGACGAGCAGTACTTC CASSLGLGPKGDEQYF
few TRBJ1-2 TRBV3-1/TRBV3-2 . TGTGCCAGCAGCCAAGACGGGGGACACTATGGCTACACCTTC CASSQDGGHYGYTF
. TRBJ2-7 TRBV28 TRBD2 TGTGCCAGCACTACGGAGGGCGGGAGGTACACCGAGCAGTACTTC CASTTEGGRYTEQYF
. TRBJ1-5 TRBV3-1/TRBV3-2 . TGTGCCAGCAGCCAAGATGCAGGCATACAGCCCCAGCATTTT CASSQDAGIQPQHF
. TRBJ2-3 TRBV10-1 TRBD2 TGCGCCAGCAGTGATGCGGGAGTATCAATAGATACGCAGTATTTT CASSDAGVSIDTQYF
. TRBJ2-3 TRBV5-1 . TGCGCCAGCAGCCCCTTGGGCATCCCGACGAGCACAGATACGCAGTATTTT CASSPLGIPTSTDTQYF
. TRBJ2-1 TRBV19 . TGTGCCACCTCTTTCCAGGGGAGGGTCTCCAATGAGCAGTTCTTC CATSFQGRVSNEQFF
once TRBJ2-2 TRBV27 . TGTGCCAGCAGTATAACAAAAATCACCGGGGAGCTGTTTTTT CASSITKITGELFF